These T cell receptor beta chains were read from a single sample in a study of response to subunit inactivated influenza vaccine. One entry per CDR3 protein results from TCRdb running MiXCR on the RT-PCR reads. The table includes roughly 190,000 distinct CDR3 sequences, over 13% detected once. This specimen was CD8+ T cells sorted from PBMCs, taken 5 to 6 days after vaccination. Source of these receptors: a man aged 45-65 years who received an inactivated influenza vaccine. Both conserved end residues are part of each CDR3. The order of the fields is D gene, J gene, V gene, clone size, CDR3 length, CDR3 DNA, CDR3 protein. D genes are given only for firm matches. Size values are once, few and many counts, or a class for expanded clones, and some rows have none.

>NA|TRBJ1-5|TRBV20-1|few|15
TGCAGTGCAATCCCGGGGCCATATAGCAATCAGCCCCAGCATTTT
CSAIPGPYSNQPQHF
>NA|TRBJ2-7|TRBV19|few|13
TGTGCCAGTAGTATTGTCACGGGATACGAGCAGTACTTC
CASSIVTGYEQYF
>TRBD1|TRBJ2-3|TRBV14|NA|19
TGTGCCAGCAGCCAAGAACTCGCAGGGGGCGAAACTATCACAGATACGCAGTATTTT
CASSQELAGGETITDTQYF
>NA|TRBJ2-5|TRBV5-6|many|15
TGTGCCAGCAGCGGGGAGGAGGGCCCCCAAGAGACCCAGTACTTC
CASSGEEGPQETQYF
>NA|TRBJ2-5|TRBV5-8|NA|16
TGTGCCAGCAGCTTGTACGGCGGGGGCCGGGGAGAGACCCAGTACTTC
CASSLYGGGRGETQYF
>TRBD1|TRBJ2-1|TRBV24-1|NA|15
TGTGCCACCAGTGATCTCCGGGACAGCAACAATGAGCAGTTCTTC
CATSDLRDSNNEQFF
>NA|TRBJ1-1|TRBV16|NA|11
TGTGCCAGCAGCCAATCGGAGGAAGCTTTCTTT
CASSQSEEAFF
>NA|TRBJ2-7|TRBV6-5|few|14
TGTGCCAGCAGTTACTCCGGGGTTTTGTACGAGCAGTACTTC
CASSYSGVLYEQYF
>TRBD2|TRBJ2-5|TRBV28|NA|15
TGTGCCAGCAGCTTTCGCGGGAGCGGAAAAGAGACCCAGTACTTC
CASSFRGSGKETQYF
>TRBD1|TRBJ1-3|TRBV29-1|NA|13
TGCAGCGACAGGGGGCCCTCTGGAAACACCATATATTTT
CSDRGPSGNTIYF
>NA|TRBJ2-3|TRBV9|NA|15
TGTGCCAGCAGCGTATTGCAGGGATGGGCAGATACGCAGTATTTT
CASSVLQGWADTQYF